A selection of T cell receptor beta chains follows, all from one sample in a study of cytomegalovirus exposure and HLA in healthy donors. The protocol was immunoSEQ multiplex PCR, while the TCRdb copy is restricted to in-frame clones and leaves out a portion. This repertoire shows some 170,000 clones, 65% to 85% found once; its top ten account for roughly 7.7%. Sequenced input: PBMCs. These receptors all come from a woman aged 25 to 45 in good health and CMV-seropositive. Both conserved end residues are part of each CDR3. Each record gives: J gene, clone size, CDR3 length, V gene, D gene, CDR3 protein, CDR3 DNA. A D gene is named only where the DNA matches it firmly. Part of the rows lack a size; the others show once, few, many or a class for expanded clones.

TRBJ1-6 | . | 10 | TRBV6-1 | . | CASRGVALHF | TGTGCCAGCAGGGGCGTCGCCCTCCACTTT
TRBJ1-5 | once | 17 | TRBV4-1 | . | CASSQWGVQNSNQPQHF | TGCGCCAGCAGCCAGTGGGGAGTTCAGAATAGCAATCAGCCCCAGCATTTT
TRBJ1-3 | . | 14 | TRBV6-5 | TRBD1 | CASSSDREGNTIYF | TGTGCCAGCAGTTCCGACAGGGAGGGAAACACCATATATTTT
TRBJ2-7 | once | 13 | TRBV28 | . | CASRVHSRYEQYF | TGTGCCAGCAGGGTCCATTCCCGCTACGAGCAGTACTTC
TRBJ2-1 | few | 15 | TRBV9 | TRBD2 | CASSSSGGLYNEQFF | TGTGCCAGCAGCTCTAGCGGGGGGCTTTACAATGAGCAGTTCTTC
TRBJ1-2 | . | 14 | TRBV30 | TRBD1 | CAWRMTGVNYGYTF | TGTGCCTGGAGAATGACAGGGGTGAATTATGGCTACACCTTC
TRBJ2-1 | . | 14 | TRBV6-1 | . | CASRQVGSRAEQFF | TGTGCCAGTAGACAAGTGGGTTCCAGGGCTGAGCAGTTCTTC
TRBJ1-4 | . | 14 | TRBV5-1 | TRBD1 | CASSSGQGGEKLFF | TGCGCCAGCAGCTCGGGACAGGGAGGTGAAAAACTGTTTTTT
TRBJ2-5 | . | 10 | TRBV30 | . | CAWIGRTQYF | TGTGCCTGGATCGGTCGTACCCAGTACTTC
TRBJ2-2 | . | 14 | TRBV19 | . | CASSPPGYTGELFF | TGTGCCAGTAGTCCCCCAGGGTACACCGGGGAGCTGTTTTTT
TRBJ2-5 | . | 15 | TRBV18 | TRBD2 | CASSPLAGGQETQYF | TGTGCCAGCTCACCACTAGCGGGGGGGCAAGAGACCCAGTACTTC
TRBJ1-6 | . | 14 | TRBV7-2 | . | CASSLLTGTSPLHF | TGTGCCAGCAGCTTACTTACGGGAACTTCACCCCTCCACTTT
TRBJ2-2 | once | 15 | TRBV27 | . | CASSLSRKIDGELFF | TGTGCCAGCAGTTTATCGCGAAAGATAGACGGGGAGCTGTTTTTT
TRBJ1-5 | . | 16 | TRBV5-4 | TRBD1 | CASSYTDRGESQPQHF | TGTGCCAGCAGCTACACCGACAGGGGAGAAAGTCAGCCCCAGCATTTT
TRBJ1-1 | once | 16 | TRBV2 | TRBD1 | CASSPRTGRGNTEAFF | TGTGCCAGCAGCCCTCGGACAGGGAGGGGGAACACTGAAGCTTTCTTT
TRBJ1-4 | . | 17 | TRBV7-2 | TRBD1 | CASSLVVSGQGDEKLFF | TGTGCCAGCAGCTTAGTCGTTTCGGGACAGGGTGACGAAAAACTGTTTTTT
TRBJ2-4 | . | 13 | TRBV14 | TRBD1 | CASSQGTGTVQYF | TGTGCCAGCAGCCAGGGGACAGGGACGGTTCAGTACTTC
TRBJ1-4 | . | 15 | TRBV5-1 | TRBD1 | CASSLGGTANEKLFF | TGCGCCAGCAGCTTGGGAGGGACAGCGAATGAAAAACTGTTTTTT
TRBJ1-4 | . | 15 | TRBV6-5 | . | CASSYGGTSNEKLFF | TGTGCCAGCAGTTACGGGGGGACTTCTAATGAAAAACTGTTTTTT
TRBJ2-7 | . | 10 | TRBV25-1 | TRBD2 | CASPGGEQYF | TGTGCCAGCCCGGGGGGTGAGCAGTACTTC
TRBJ1-3 | . | 15 | TRBV6-6 | TRBD1 | CASSYLPGGGNTIYF | TGTGCCAGCAGTTACTTACCAGGGGGGGGAAACACCATATATTTT
TRBJ2-2 | . | 12 | TRBV9 | . | CASEPPDGELFF | TGTGCCAGCGAGCCGCCCGACGGGGAGCTGTTTTTT
TRBJ2-1 | . | 15 | TRBV11-3 | . | CASSRGGDSYNEQFF | TGTGCCAGCAGCCGGGGGGGGGACAGTTACAATGAGCAGTTCTTC
TRBJ1-2 | . | 12 | TRBV4-3 | . | CASSPGRGGYTF | TGCGCCAGCAGCCCAGGAAGGGGTGGCTACACCTTC
TRBJ1-5 | . | 14 | TRBV19 | TRBD1 | CASRGQGHNQPQHF | TGTGCCAGTAGGGGACAGGGACATAATCAGCCCCAGCATTTT
TRBJ2-7 | . | 14 | TRBV28 | . | CASKEREFSYEQYF | TGTGCCAGCAAGGAGAGGGAATTCTCCTACGAGCAGTACTTC
TRBJ1-1 | once | 15 | TRBV18 | . | CASSPPGGTNTEAFF | TGTGCCAGCTCACCGCCTGGGGGGACGAACACTGAAGCTTTCTTT
TRBJ2-1 | few | 13 | TRBV4-3 | . | CASSRNTYNEQFF | TGCGCCAGCAGCCGTAATACCTACAATGAGCAGTTCTTC
TRBJ1-2 | . | 14 | TRBV29-1 | TRBD1 | CSADAIGTGVGYTF | TGCAGCGCCGACGCAATCGGGACAGGGGTTGGCTACACCTTC
TRBJ2-1 | . | 17 | TRBV6-1 | . | CASSEARVRGNTNEQFF | TGTGCCAGCAGTGAAGCTAGGGTTAGGGGAAACACGAATGAGCAGTTCTTC
TRBJ1-6 | . | 14 | TRBV7-9 | . | CASSSRFGGSPLHF | TGTGCCAGCAGCTCGAGGTTCGGGGGATCACCCCTCCACTTT
TRBJ1-2 | . | 15 | TRBV7-9 | TRBD1 | CASRDQGAPNYGYTF | TGTGCCAGCAGGGACCAGGGGGCACCTAACTATGGCTACACCTTC
TRBJ2-5 | . | 16 | TRBV11-3 | TRBD2 | CASSPGLAGAGETQYF | TGTGCCAGCAGCCCCGGACTAGCGGGGGCGGGAGAGACCCAGTACTTC
TRBJ1-6 | . | 16 | TRBV5-4 | . | CASSSGTVGRGSPLHF | TGTGCCAGCAGCTCGGGAACGGTTGGGCGAGGTTCACCCCTCCACTTT
TRBJ1-4 | . | 18 | TRBV7-9 | TRBD1 | CASSLDRGLSATNEKLFF | TGTGCCAGCAGCTTAGACAGGGGGCTCAGCGCAACTAATGAAAAACTGTTTTTT
TRBJ1-3 | . | 14 | TRBV6-5 | . | CASRPGLSGNTIYF | TGTGCCAGCAGGCCGGGTCTCTCTGGAAACACCATATATTTT
TRBJ1-5 | . | 13 | TRBV5-6 | . | CASSLAGWSAQHF | TGTGCCAGCAGCTTGGCCGGGTGGTCGGCCCAGCATTTT
TRBJ1-1 | few | 16 | TRBV5-1 | TRBD1 | CASSHSGTGGIAEAFF | TGCGCCAGCAGCCATTCCGGGACAGGGGGAATCGCTGAAGCTTTCTTT
TRBJ1-5 | . | 16 | TRBV7-2 | . | CASSLYKGPLNQPQHF | TGTGCCAGCAGCTTATATAAGGGGCCACTCAATCAGCCCCAGCATTTT
TRBJ2-7 | . | 15 | TRBV5-4 | TRBD2 | CASSLAPGLSYEQYF | TGTGCCAGCAGCCTCGCGCCGGGACTATCCTACGAGCAGTACTTC
TRBJ2-5 | . | 13 | TRBV9 | TRBD2 | CASSASGGETQYF | TGTGCCAGCAGCGCTAGCGGGGGGGAGACCCAGTACTTC
TRBJ1-3 | . | 14 | TRBV2 | TRBD1 | CASSLDRVENTIYF | TGTGCCAGCAGTCTCGACAGGGTCGAAAACACCATATATTTT
TRBJ2-3 | . | 15 | TRBV5-8 | TRBD1 | CASSLGQGNTDTQYF | TGTGCCAGCAGCTTGGGACAGGGGAACACAGATACGCAGTATTTT
TRBJ2-4 | few | 15 | TRBV5-1 | TRBD1 | CASSLGPGQGNIQYF | TGCGCCAGCAGCTTGGGTCCGGGACAGGGAAACATTCAGTACTTC
TRBJ1-2 | . | 12 | TRBV19 | . | CASNRFNYGYTF | TGTGCCAGTAACAGGTTTAACTATGGCTACACCTTC
TRBJ1-6 | . | 18 | TRBV27 | . | CASSLSKGRSSYNSPLHF | TGTGCCAGCAGTTTATCGAAGGGGCGGAGCTCCTATAATTCACCCCTCCACTTT
TRBJ2-1 | once | 13 | TRBV30 | . | CAWSVSYPNEQFF | TGTGCCTGGAGTGTGTCCTATCCCAATGAGCAGTTCTTC
TRBJ2-1 | . | 18 | TRBV5-1 | TRBD2 | CASSIYGTSGGLYNEQFF | TGCGCCAGCAGCATCTACGGGACTAGCGGGGGACTGTACAATGAGCAGTTCTTC
TRBJ2-7 | . | 15 | TRBV9 | TRBD1 | CASSAPDRGAYEQYF | TGTGCCAGCAGCGCCCCAGACAGGGGGGCCTACGAGCAGTACTTC
TRBJ2-1 | . | 16 | TRBV7-6 | . | CASSFRRGPDLNEQFF | TGTGCCAGCAGCTTTAGACGGGGTCCAGACCTTAATGAGCAGTTCTTC
TRBJ1-2 | . | 15 | TRBV9 | . | CASSVPPTGFYGYTF | TGTGCCAGCAGCGTACCTCCCACAGGCTTCTATGGCTACACCTTC
TRBJ2-7 | . | 14 | TRBV5-5 | . | CASSWGVIRGEQYF | TGTGCCAGCAGCTGGGGGGTCATCCGAGGCGAGCAGTACTTC
TRBJ2-5 | . | 15 | TRBV19 | TRBD2 | CASSPPGLGGETQYF | TGTGCCAGTAGTCCACCGGGACTAGGCGGCGAGACCCAGTACTTC